This T cell receptor beta chain comes out of a study of neurological immune-mediated disorders. Study-level findings and limits: No expanded-clone CDR3 amino acid sequence recurred across subjects, suggesting private TCR-beta repertoires.

Unsorted libraries were generated from 2 million PBMCs held at -80 degrees C. There are many counts of this clonotype. Its target is unknown. The cDNA was generated by 5'RACE with 10-nucleotide random UMIs. TCRdb analysed the 5' RACE reads with MiXCR anew, one entry per CDR3 protein. The sample yields tens of thousands of distinct CDR3 sequences, less than 8.5% seen once. The sample comprised PBMCs. The TCR was taken from a woman in her thirties or forties in good health.

The CDR3 loop is CASSTRQGRETQYF. The DNA of the CDR3 is TGTGCCAGCAGCACGCGACAGGGGAGGGAGACCCAGTACTTC. V and J are TRBV7-2 and TRBJ2-5; 8 bases match TRBD1. The CDR3 contains 14 residues. V gave up 5 bases and J gave up 5 bases; unmatched junction bases: 7. The germline CDR1 and CDR2 sequences are SGHTA and FQGNSA.